A selection of T cell receptor beta chains follows, all from one sample in a study of blood T cell repertoires in COVID-19. This table comes from immunoSEQ multiplex PCR, and its TCRdb copy is limited to in-frame clones, with some not included. The sample includes about 94,000 clones, roughly 84% of them seen just once. Sequencing input: peripheral blood. Receptors were obtained from a man aged 55 to 70 with acute or convalescent COVID-19. Both conserved end residues are part of each CDR3. The order of the fields is J gene, V gene, D gene, clone size, CDR3 DNA, CDR3 protein. The D gene is left open where the match is weak. Size is omitted from some rows. Given values are once, few, many or a class for expanded clones.

j_call: TRBJ1-1
v_call: TRBV12-3/TRBV12-4
d_call: NA
clone_size: NA
cdr3_nt: TGTGCCAGCAGAAGGGGAATTGTCGCTGAAGCTTTCTTT
cdr3_aa: CASRRGIVAEAFF

j_call: TRBJ1-2
v_call: TRBV19
d_call: TRBD1
clone_size: NA
cdr3_nt: TGTGCCAGTAGTAGCCTTGGACAGGGAGCGGGTGGCTACACCTTC
cdr3_aa: CASSSLGQGAGGYTF

j_call: TRBJ1-4
v_call: TRBV25-1
d_call: NA
clone_size: NA
cdr3_nt: TGTGCCAGCAGCTCTAGTTGGAGTATTCTTGAAAAACTGTTTTTT
cdr3_aa: CASSSSWSILEKLFF

j_call: TRBJ2-2
v_call: TRBV30
d_call: NA
clone_size: NA
cdr3_nt: TGTGCCTGGAGTGTAGGGGCAGGCACCGGGGAGCTGTTTTTT
cdr3_aa: CAWSVGAGTGELFF

j_call: TRBJ2-7
v_call: TRBV6-5
d_call: TRBD1
clone_size: NA
cdr3_nt: TGTGCCAGCAGTTACTCGGCAGGGGGCAACGAGCAGTACTTC
cdr3_aa: CASSYSAGGNEQYF

j_call: TRBJ1-6
v_call: TRBV2
d_call: NA
clone_size: NA
cdr3_nt: TGTGCCAGCAGTGAGGCCAGGATACATTCACCCCTCCACTTT
cdr3_aa: CASSEARIHSPLHF

j_call: TRBJ2-1
v_call: TRBV19
d_call: NA
clone_size: NA
cdr3_nt: TGTGCCAGTACCCCGACAGATAGTGGTGAGCAGTTCTTC
cdr3_aa: CASTPTDSGEQFF

j_call: TRBJ1-2
v_call: TRBV7-2
d_call: NA
clone_size: NA
cdr3_nt: TGTGCCAGCAGCCAGGTCGACAGGATGTATGGCTACACCTTC
cdr3_aa: CASSQVDRMYGYTF

j_call: TRBJ1-6
v_call: TRBV7-2
d_call: NA
clone_size: once
cdr3_nt: TGTGCCAGCAGCTTAGCCGGGACACTTCCTCCCTCCTATAATTCACCCCTCCACTTT
cdr3_aa: CASSLAGTLPPSYNSPLHF

j_call: TRBJ1-2
v_call: TRBV7-8
d_call: TRBD1
clone_size: NA
cdr3_nt: TGTGCCAGCAGCTTAACGGATGGACAGGCGACCTATGGCTACACCTTC
cdr3_aa: CASSLTDGQATYGYTF

j_call: TRBJ2-1
v_call: TRBV18
d_call: TRBD2
clone_size: NA
cdr3_nt: TGTGCCAGCTCACCACCGGGGGGGAATGAGCAGTTCTTC
cdr3_aa: CASSPPGGNEQFF

j_call: TRBJ1-2
v_call: TRBV9
d_call: NA
clone_size: NA
cdr3_nt: TGTGCCAGCAGCGTAGCCCCGAGGGTCGGTGACTATGGCTACACCTTC
cdr3_aa: CASSVAPRVGDYGYTF

j_call: TRBJ1-6
v_call: TRBV2
d_call: TRBD1
clone_size: NA
cdr3_nt: TGTGCCAGGGGGGACAGGGAGGGTTCACCCCTCCACTTT
cdr3_aa: CARGDREGSPLHF

j_call: TRBJ2-3
v_call: TRBV7-3
d_call: NA
clone_size: NA
cdr3_nt: TGTGCCAGCAGCTTCGACGTCGGGGAGCAGTATTTT
cdr3_aa: CASSFDVGEQYF

j_call: TRBJ2-3
v_call: TRBV7-2
d_call: TRBD2
clone_size: NA
cdr3_nt: TGTGCCAGCAGCTCCCAGCTGGGAAGCGGGGGGGCCCGAGATACGCAGTATTTT
cdr3_aa: CASSSQLGSGGARDTQYF

j_call: TRBJ1-1
v_call: TRBV24-1
d_call: NA
clone_size: NA
cdr3_nt: TGTGCCACCAATACCAGGGCGACCACTGAAGCTTTCTTT
cdr3_aa: CATNTRATTEAFF

j_call: TRBJ1-2
v_call: TRBV5-1
d_call: TRBD1
clone_size: NA
cdr3_nt: TGCGCCAGCAGCTCCGGGACAGGGTTTCGTGGCTACACCTTC
cdr3_aa: CASSSGTGFRGYTF

j_call: TRBJ1-5
v_call: TRBV13
d_call: NA
clone_size: NA
cdr3_nt: TGTGCCAGCAGCACCAGCCGACGGGGCAATCAGCCCCAGCATTTT
cdr3_aa: CASSTSRRGNQPQHF

j_call: TRBJ2-7
v_call: TRBV5-6
d_call: TRBD1
clone_size: NA
cdr3_nt: TGTGCCAGCAGCTCCGGGACAGGGATCTACGAGCAGTACTTC
cdr3_aa: CASSSGTGIYEQYF

j_call: TRBJ2-3
v_call: TRBV15
d_call: NA
clone_size: NA
cdr3_nt: TGTGCCACCAGTCGAGGGGGGGTTGATGGAGATACGCAGTATTTT
cdr3_aa: CATSRGGVDGDTQYF

j_call: TRBJ2-2
v_call: TRBV13
d_call: NA
clone_size: NA
cdr3_nt: TGTGCCAGCAGCTACGGGGACACACCCACCGGGGAGCTGTTTTTT
cdr3_aa: CASSYGDTPTGELFF

j_call: TRBJ1-3
v_call: TRBV6-5
d_call: NA
clone_size: NA
cdr3_nt: TGTGCCAGCAATCAGGGGACCGGGTACACCATATATTTT
cdr3_aa: CASNQGTGYTIYF

j_call: TRBJ1-2
v_call: TRBV30
d_call: NA
clone_size: once
cdr3_nt: TGTGCCTGGAGTGTGCAGGGCGGAATCTATGGCTACACCTTC
cdr3_aa: CAWSVQGGIYGYTF

j_call: TRBJ1-5
v_call: TRBV29-1
d_call: TRBD1
clone_size: NA
cdr3_nt: TGCAGCGTTATCCCGACAGGGAGCAATCAGCCCCAGCATTTT
cdr3_aa: CSVIPTGSNQPQHF

j_call: TRBJ1-2
v_call: TRBV7-9
d_call: TRBD1
clone_size: NA
cdr3_nt: TGTGCCAGCGTCTACACGACAGGGGCGGATGGCTACACCTTC
cdr3_aa: CASVYTTGADGYTF

j_call: TRBJ1-5
v_call: TRBV7-2
d_call: NA
clone_size: NA
cdr3_nt: TGTGCCAGCAGCTTATACTCAGGACAGTCCTTCGTTCAGCCCCAGCATTTT
cdr3_aa: CASSLYSGQSFVQPQHF

j_call: TRBJ1-2
v_call: TRBV21-1
d_call: NA
clone_size: NA
cdr3_nt: TGTGCCAGCAGCAAAGAGAGGGGGACGGATAACTATGGCTACACCTTC
cdr3_aa: CASSKERGTDNYGYTF

j_call: TRBJ1-3
v_call: TRBV23-1
d_call: TRBD1
clone_size: NA
cdr3_nt: TGCGCCAGCAGTCAATCAGCGGCCGGGACAGGGGATGAGAACACCATATATTTT
cdr3_aa: CASSQSAAGTGDENTIYF